These T cell receptor beta chains were read from a single sample in a study of blood T cell repertoires in COVID-19. Clones were read by immunoSEQ multiplex PCR, and TCRdb kept only the in-frame ones, dropping some. Among some 110,000 clones listed, 84% were seen once. What was sequenced was PBMCs or T cells enriched from blood (not recorded which). Receptors were obtained from a woman in her 30s who had recovered from COVID-19. Both conserved end residues are trimmed from each CDR3. The order of the fields is V gene, J gene, CDR3 protein.

v_call: TRBV6-2/TRBV6-3; j_call: TRBJ2-7; cdr3_aa: ASSYSAPPGKQY
v_call: TRBV4-3; j_call: TRBJ1-4; cdr3_aa: ASSQRAWDEKLF
v_call: TRBV2; j_call: TRBJ1-5; cdr3_aa: ASSEEKGVSNQPQH
v_call: TRBV29-1; j_call: TRBJ2-7; cdr3_aa: SVVTSGIGEQY
v_call: TRBV20-1; j_call: TRBJ1-2; cdr3_aa: SASNQGYGYT
v_call: TRBV4-2; j_call: TRBJ2-1; cdr3_aa: ASSQLLRPREGEQF
v_call: TRBV6-5; j_call: TRBJ2-2; cdr3_aa: ASSYLAGVLTGELF
v_call: TRBV6-1; j_call: TRBJ1-2; cdr3_aa: ASRQTGSTVGYT
v_call: TRBV5-4; j_call: TRBJ2-7; cdr3_aa: ASSPIGEGTEQY
v_call: TRBV28; j_call: TRBJ1-3; cdr3_aa: ASSGDFSGNTIY
v_call: TRBV28; j_call: TRBJ2-2; cdr3_aa: ASKSGQGAIGELF
v_call: TRBV13; j_call: TRBJ1-1; cdr3_aa: ASSANRGNTEAF
v_call: TRBV7-9; j_call: TRBJ1-2; cdr3_aa: ASTIGTGGSNYGYT
v_call: TRBV19; j_call: TRBJ1-1; cdr3_aa: ASSTVSNTEAF
v_call: TRBV28; j_call: TRBJ2-7; cdr3_aa: ASSPTSGIRYEQY
v_call: TRBV6-4; j_call: TRBJ1-1; cdr3_aa: ASSLQAESTEAF
v_call: TRBV5-8; j_call: TRBJ1-1; cdr3_aa: ASSRTGVRAEAF
v_call: TRBV2; j_call: TRBJ2-2; cdr3_aa: ASSMGQSNTGELF
v_call: TRBV9; j_call: TRBJ1-3; cdr3_aa: ASSVQELSGNTIY
v_call: TRBV19; j_call: TRBJ1-4; cdr3_aa: ASQRGRDEKLF
v_call: TRBV24-1; j_call: TRBJ1-3; cdr3_aa: ATSLYRVAGNTIY
v_call: TRBV19; j_call: TRBJ2-1; cdr3_aa: ASSQGLKQF
v_call: TRBV11-2; j_call: TRBJ1-1; cdr3_aa: ASTLNTEAF
v_call: TRBV9; j_call: TRBJ2-7; cdr3_aa: ASSVLPAGEKAEQY
v_call: TRBV6-4; j_call: TRBJ2-2; cdr3_aa: ASSEPGTGELF
v_call: TRBV28; j_call: TRBJ1-1; cdr3_aa: ASSLVNRNTEAF
v_call: TRBV9; j_call: TRBJ1-1; cdr3_aa: ASSVGRGPEAF
v_call: TRBV28; j_call: TRBJ1-1; cdr3_aa: ASSSLSGTGNTEAF
v_call: TRBV4-3; j_call: TRBJ1-1; cdr3_aa: ASSPYREYTEAF